This T cell receptor beta chain originates from a study of blood T cell repertoires in COVID-19. Study in general: The origin of the acute and convalescent COVID-19 samples was the United States, Italy and Spain. From T cells, B-cell-depleted T cells, or PBMCs came the material, which was cDNA or gDNA.

Authors' methods: Scientists estimated how many nucleated cells there were by amplifying reference gene primers. Profiled with immunoSEQ multiplex PCR; TCRdb holds only in-frame clones, not every one. That table furnishes V, J and clone size, whereas the DNA furnished D and trimming. Among about 69,000 clones listed, more than 70% were seen once. V was clipped by 5 bases and J by 0 bases; unmatched bases: 6. CDR3 length: 15 amino acids. Germline lookup yields CDR1 WSHSY and CDR2 SAAADI. The source of this sequence is a human donor in a cohort sampled during active COVID-19. The sequenced material came from peripheral blood. V and J are TRBV10-2 and TRBJ2-7, with 8 bases lining up with TRBD1. DNA of the CDR3: TGCGCCAGCAGTCCATGGACAGGGCTCTCCTACGAGCAGTACTTC. Its translation is CASSPWTGLSYEQYF.